This T cell receptor (beta chain) comes out of a study of control samples from healthy donors and cancer patients. Profiling relied on immunoSEQ multiplex PCR, and the TCRdb table lists in-frame clones only, not all of them. The sample has some 100,000 clones, almost 90% seen once. What was sequenced was blood. The sequence came from a man younger than 40 in good health.

The CDR3 sequence: CASSVVGDPSTDTQYF. The CDR3 DNA is TGTGCCAGCAGCGTAGTAGGGGACCCTAGCACAGATACGCAGTATTTT. The chain carries TRBV9 and TRBJ2-3; the D gene could be TRBD1 or TRBD2 (5 bases each). V was pared by 0 bases and J by 0 bases, with 11 bases between. Per germline, CDR1 SGDLS and CDR2 YYNGEE. The CDR3 spans 16 residues.